The TCR beta chain under discussion was sequenced for a study of blood T cell repertoires in COVID-19. The wider study: Sample material is recorded as cDNA or gDNA derived from T cells, B-cell-depleted T cells, or PBMCs.

Germline-derived CDR1 and CDR2 are LNHDA and SQIVND (reference sequence). The V gene end was trimmed by 5 bases and the J gene end by 3 bases; junction bases not matched to a gene: 2. This CDR3 is built from 13 residues. Original methodology: How many nucleated cells were present was estimated from reference gene primer amplification. Assay used: immunoSEQ multiplex PCR; TCRdb lists only in-frame clones, some missing. That table is the source of V, J and clone size, and D and trimming were worked out from the DNA. The sample carries fewer than 250,000 clones, 80% to 90% recorded once. The source material was peripheral blood. The chain has TRBV19 and TRBJ2-3; TRBD1 matches at 7 bases. This TCR derives from a man in his forties or fifties with COVID-19, enrolled during active disease. CDR3 nucleotides: TGTGCCAGTAGTTACAGGGGAACAGATACGCAGTATTTT. Protein product: CASSYRGTDTQYF. Complete variable domain (other parts from reference TRBV19 and TRBJ2-3): DGGITQSPKYLFRKEGQNVTLSCEQNLNHDAMYWYRQDPGQGLRLIYYSQIVNDFQKGDIAEGYSVSREKKESFPLTVTSAQKNPTAFYLCASSYRGTDTQYFGPGTRLTVL.